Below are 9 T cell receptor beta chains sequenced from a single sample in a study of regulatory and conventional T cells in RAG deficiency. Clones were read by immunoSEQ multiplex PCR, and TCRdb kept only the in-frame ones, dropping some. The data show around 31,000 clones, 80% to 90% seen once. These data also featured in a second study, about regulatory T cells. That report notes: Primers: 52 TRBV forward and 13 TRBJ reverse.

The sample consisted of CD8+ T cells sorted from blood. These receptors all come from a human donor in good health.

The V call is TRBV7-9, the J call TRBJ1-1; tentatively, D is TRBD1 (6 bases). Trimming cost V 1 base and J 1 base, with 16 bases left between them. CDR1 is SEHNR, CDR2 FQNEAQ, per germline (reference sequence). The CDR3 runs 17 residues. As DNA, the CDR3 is TGTGCCAGCAGCTTAGGCGGGACACAACAAGAGAACACTGAAGCTTTCTTT. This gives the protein CASSLGGTQQENTEAFF.

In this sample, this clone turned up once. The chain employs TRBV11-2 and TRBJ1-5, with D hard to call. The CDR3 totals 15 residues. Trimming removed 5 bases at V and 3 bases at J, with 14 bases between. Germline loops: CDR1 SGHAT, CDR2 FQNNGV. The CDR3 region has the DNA TGTGCCAGCAGCGTTAATGGACGTACCAATCAGCCCCAGCATTTT. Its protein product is CASSVNGRTNQPQHF.

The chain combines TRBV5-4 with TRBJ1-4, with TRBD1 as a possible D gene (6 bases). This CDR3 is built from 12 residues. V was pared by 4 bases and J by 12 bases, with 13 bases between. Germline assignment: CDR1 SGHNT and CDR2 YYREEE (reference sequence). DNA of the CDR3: TGTGCCAGCAGCCAACAACAGGGCGAACTGTTTTTT. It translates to CASSQQQGELFF.

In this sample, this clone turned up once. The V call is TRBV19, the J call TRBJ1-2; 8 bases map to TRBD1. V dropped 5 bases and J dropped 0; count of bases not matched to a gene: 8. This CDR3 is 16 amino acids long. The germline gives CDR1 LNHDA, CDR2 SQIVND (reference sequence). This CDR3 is CASSARTGPSNYGYTF. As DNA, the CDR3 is TGTGCCAGTAGTGCCCGGACAGGGCCTTCTAACTATGGCTACACCTTC.

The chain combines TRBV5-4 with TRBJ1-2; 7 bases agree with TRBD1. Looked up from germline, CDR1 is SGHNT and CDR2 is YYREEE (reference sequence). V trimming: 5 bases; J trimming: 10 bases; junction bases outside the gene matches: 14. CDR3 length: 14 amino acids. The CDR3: CASRGNDRAEDYTF. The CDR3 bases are TGTGCCAGCAGGGGGAACGACAGGGCCGAGGACTACACCTTC.

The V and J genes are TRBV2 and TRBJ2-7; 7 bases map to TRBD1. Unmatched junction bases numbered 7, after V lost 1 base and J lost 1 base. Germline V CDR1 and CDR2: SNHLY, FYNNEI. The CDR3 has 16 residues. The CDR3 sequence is CASSEEPGTASYEQYF. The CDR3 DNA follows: TGTGCCAGCAGTGAAGAGCCCGGGACAGCGTCCTACGAGCAGTACTTC.

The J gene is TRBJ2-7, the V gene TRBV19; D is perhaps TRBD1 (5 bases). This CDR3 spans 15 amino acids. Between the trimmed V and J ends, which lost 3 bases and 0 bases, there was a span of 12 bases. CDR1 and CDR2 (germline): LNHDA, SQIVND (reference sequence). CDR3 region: CASSIGQGPSYEQYF. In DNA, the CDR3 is TGTGCCAGTAGTATCGGGCAGGGCCCCTCCTACGAGCAGTACTTC.

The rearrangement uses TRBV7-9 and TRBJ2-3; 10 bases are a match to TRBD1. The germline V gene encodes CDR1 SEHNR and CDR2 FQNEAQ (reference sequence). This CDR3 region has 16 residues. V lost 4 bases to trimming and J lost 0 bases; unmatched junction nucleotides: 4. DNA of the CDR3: TGTGCCAGCAGCTCGGACAGGGGGGCGAGCACAGATACGCAGTATTTT. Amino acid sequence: CASSSDRGASTDTQYF.

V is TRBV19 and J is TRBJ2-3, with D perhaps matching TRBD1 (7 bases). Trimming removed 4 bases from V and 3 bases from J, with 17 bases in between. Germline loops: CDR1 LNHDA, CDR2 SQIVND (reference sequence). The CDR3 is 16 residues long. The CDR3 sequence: CASSTWTGGVTDTQYF. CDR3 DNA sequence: TGTGCCAGTAGTACCTGGACAGGAGGGGTTACAGATACGCAGTATTTT.